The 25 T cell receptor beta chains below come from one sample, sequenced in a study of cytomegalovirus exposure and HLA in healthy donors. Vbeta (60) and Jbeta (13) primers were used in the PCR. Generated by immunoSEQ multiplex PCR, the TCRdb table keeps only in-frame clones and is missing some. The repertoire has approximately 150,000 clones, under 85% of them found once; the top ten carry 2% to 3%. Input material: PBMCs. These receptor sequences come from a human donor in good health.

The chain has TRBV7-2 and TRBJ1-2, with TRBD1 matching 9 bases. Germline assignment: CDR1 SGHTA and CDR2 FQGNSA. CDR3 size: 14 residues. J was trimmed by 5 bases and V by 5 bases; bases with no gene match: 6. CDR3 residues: CASSPDRGGYGYTF. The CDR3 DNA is TGTGCCAGCAGCCCGGACAGGGGTGGATATGGCTACACCTTC.

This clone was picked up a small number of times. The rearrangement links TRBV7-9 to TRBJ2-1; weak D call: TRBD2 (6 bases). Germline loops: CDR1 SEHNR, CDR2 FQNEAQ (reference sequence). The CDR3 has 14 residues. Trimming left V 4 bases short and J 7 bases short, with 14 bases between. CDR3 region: CASSSSPGENEQFF. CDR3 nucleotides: TGTGCCAGCAGCTCTAGTCCGGGAGAGAATGAGCAGTTCTTC.

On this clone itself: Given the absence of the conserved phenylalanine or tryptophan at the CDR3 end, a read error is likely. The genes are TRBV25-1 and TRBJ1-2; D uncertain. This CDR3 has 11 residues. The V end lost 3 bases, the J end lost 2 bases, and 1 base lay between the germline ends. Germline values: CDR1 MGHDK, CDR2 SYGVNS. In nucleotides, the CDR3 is TGTGCCAGCAGTGAGAACTATGGCTACACCCTC. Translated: CASSENYGYTL.

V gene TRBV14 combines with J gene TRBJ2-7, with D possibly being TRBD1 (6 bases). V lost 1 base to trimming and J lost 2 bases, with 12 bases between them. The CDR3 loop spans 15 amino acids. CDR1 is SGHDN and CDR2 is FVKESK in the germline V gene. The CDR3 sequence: CASSQGGGRTYEQYF. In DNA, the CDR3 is TGTGCCAGCAGCCAAGGAGGGGGAAGAACCTACGAGCAGTACTTC.

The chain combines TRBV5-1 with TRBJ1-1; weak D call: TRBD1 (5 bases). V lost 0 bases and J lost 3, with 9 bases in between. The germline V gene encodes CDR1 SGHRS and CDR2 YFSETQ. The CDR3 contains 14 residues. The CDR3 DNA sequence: TGCGCCAGCAGCTTGGGCCAGGGTTACACTGAAGCTTTCTTT. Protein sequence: CASSLGQGYTEAFF.

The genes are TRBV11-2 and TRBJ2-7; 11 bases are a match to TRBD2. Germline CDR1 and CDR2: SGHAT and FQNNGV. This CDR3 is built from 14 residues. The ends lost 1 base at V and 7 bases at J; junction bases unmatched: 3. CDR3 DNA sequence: TGTGCCAGCAGCTTAGGACTAGCGGGGTATGAGCAGTACTTC. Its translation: CASSLGLAGYEQYF.

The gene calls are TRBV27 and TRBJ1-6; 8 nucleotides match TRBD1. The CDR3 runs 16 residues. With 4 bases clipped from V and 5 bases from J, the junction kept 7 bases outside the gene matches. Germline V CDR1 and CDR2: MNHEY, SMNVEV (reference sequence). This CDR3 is CASSSWTGPNNSPLHF. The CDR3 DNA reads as TGTGCCAGCAGTTCTTGGACAGGGCCTAATAATTCACCCCTCCACTTT.

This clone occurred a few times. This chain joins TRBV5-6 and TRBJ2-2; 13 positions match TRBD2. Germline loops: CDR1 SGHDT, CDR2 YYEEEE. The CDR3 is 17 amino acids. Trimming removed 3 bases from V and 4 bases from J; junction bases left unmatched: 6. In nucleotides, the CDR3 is TGTGCCAGCAGCTCACTAGCGGGGGGGCCGAGCACCGGGGAGCTGTTTTTT. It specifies CASSSLAGGPSTGELFF.

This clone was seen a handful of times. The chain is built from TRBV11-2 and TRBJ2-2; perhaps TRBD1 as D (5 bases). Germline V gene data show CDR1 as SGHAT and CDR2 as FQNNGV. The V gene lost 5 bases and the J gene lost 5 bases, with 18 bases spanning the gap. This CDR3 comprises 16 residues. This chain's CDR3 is CASSPFLGAQTGELFF. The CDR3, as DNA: TGTGCCAGCAGCCCGTTCTTAGGGGCGCAAACCGGGGAGCTGTTTTTT.

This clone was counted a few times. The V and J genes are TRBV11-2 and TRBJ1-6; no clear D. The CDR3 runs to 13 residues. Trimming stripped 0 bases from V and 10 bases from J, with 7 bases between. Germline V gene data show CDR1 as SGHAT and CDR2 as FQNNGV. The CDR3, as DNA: TGTGCCAGCAGCTTAGATCTTATGTCACCCCTCCACTTT. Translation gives CASSLDLMSPLHF.

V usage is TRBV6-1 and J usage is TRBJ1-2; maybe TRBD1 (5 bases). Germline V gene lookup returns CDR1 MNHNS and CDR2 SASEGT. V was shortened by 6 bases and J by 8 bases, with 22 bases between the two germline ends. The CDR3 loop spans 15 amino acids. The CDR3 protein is CASRTTRTSYVGYTF. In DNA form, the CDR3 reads TGTGCCAGCAGGACAACCCGGACATCCTATGTCGGCTACACCTTC.

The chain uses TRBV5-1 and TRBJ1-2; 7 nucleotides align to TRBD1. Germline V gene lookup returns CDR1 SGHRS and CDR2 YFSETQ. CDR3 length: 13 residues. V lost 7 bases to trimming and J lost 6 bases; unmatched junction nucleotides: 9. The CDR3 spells CASSIGGADGYTF. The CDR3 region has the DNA TGCGCCAGCTCAATAGGGGGCGCGGATGGCTACACCTTC. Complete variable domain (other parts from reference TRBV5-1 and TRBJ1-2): KAGVTQTPRYLIKTRGQQVTLSCSPISGHRSVSWYQQTPGQGLQFLFEYFSETQRNKGNFPGRFSGRQFSNSRSEMNVSTLELGDSALYLCASSIGGADGYTFGSGTRLTVV.

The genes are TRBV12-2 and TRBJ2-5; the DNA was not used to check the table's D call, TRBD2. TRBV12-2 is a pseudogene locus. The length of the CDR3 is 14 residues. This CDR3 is CASRPMSSEETQYF. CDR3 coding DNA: TGTGCAAGTCGCCCTATGAGCTCGGAAGAGACCCAGTACTTC.

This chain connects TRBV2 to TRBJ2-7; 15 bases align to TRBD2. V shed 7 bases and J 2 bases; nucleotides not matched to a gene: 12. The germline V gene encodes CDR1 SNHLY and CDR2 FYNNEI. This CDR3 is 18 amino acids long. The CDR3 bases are TGTGCCAGCATGGGGCCACCAAGGACTAGCGGGGGGGCCTACGAGCAGTACTTC. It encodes CASMGPPRTSGGAYEQYF.

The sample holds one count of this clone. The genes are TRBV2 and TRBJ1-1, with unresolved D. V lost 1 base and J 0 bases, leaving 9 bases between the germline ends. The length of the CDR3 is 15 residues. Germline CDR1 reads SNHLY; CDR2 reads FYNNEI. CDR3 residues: CASSEDRNLNTEAFF. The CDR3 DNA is TGTGCCAGCAGTGAAGACAGAAACCTGAACACTGAAGCTTTCTTT.

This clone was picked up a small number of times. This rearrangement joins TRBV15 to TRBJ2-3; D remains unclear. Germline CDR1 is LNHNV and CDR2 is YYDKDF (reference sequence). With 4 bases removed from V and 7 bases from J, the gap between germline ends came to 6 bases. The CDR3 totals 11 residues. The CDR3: CATSTYNTQYF. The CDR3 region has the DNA TGTGCCACCAGCACCTATAATACGCAGTATTTT.

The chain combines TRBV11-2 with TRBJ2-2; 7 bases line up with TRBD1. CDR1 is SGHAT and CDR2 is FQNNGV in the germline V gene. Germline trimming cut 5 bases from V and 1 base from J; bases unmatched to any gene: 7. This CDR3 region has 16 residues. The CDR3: CASSVSRQGNTGELFF. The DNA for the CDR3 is TGTGCCAGCAGCGTAAGCCGACAGGGGAACACCGGGGAGCTGTTTTTT.

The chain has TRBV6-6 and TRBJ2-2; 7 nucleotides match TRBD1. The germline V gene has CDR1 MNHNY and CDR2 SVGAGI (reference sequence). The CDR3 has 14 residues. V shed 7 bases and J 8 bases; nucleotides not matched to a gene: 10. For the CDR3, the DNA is TGTGCCAGCAATACCGAAGGGGGCACAGGGGAGCTGTTTTTT. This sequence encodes CASNTEGGTGELFF.

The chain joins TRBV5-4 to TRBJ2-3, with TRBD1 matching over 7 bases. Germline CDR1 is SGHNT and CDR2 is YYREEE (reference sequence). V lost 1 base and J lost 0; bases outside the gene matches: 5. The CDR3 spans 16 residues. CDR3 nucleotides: TGTGCCAGCAGCTTGACGACAGGGTCTAGCACAGATACGCAGTATTTT. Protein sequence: CASSLTTGSSTDTQYF.

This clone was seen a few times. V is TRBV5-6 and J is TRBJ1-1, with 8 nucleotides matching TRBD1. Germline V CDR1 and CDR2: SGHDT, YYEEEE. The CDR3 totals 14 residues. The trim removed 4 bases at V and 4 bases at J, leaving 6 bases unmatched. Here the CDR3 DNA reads TGTGCCAGCAGCGTAGGACAGGGAGGCACTGAAGCTTTCTTT. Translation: CASSVGQGGTEAFF.

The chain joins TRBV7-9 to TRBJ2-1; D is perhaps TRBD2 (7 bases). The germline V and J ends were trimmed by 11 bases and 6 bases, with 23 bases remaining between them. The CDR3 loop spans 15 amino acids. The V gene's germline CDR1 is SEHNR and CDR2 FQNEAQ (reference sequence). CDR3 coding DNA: TGTGCCGGGTGGGGGCAGGCGGGGGTCGGCAATGAGCAGTTCTTC. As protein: CAGWGQAGVGNEQFF. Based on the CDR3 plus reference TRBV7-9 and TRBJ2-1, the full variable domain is DTGVSQNPRHKITKRGQNVTFRCDPISEHNRLYWYRQTLGQGPEFLTYFQNEAQLEKSRLLSDRFSAERPKGSFSTLEIQRTEQGDSAMYLCAGWGQAGVGNEQFFGPGTRLTVL.

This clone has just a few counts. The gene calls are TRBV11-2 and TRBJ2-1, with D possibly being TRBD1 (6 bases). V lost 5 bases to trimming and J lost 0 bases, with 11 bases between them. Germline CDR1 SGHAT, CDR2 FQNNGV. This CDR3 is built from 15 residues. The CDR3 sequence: CASSPDSPSYNEQFF. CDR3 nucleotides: TGTGCCAGCAGCCCGGACAGTCCCTCCTACAATGAGCAGTTCTTC.

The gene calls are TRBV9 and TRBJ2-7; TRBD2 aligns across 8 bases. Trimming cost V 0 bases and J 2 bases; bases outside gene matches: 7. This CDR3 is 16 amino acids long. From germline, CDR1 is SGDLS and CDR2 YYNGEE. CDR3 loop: CASSVAPSGGPYEQYF. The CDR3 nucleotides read TGTGCCAGCAGCGTAGCTCCGAGCGGGGGACCCTACGAGCAGTACTTC.

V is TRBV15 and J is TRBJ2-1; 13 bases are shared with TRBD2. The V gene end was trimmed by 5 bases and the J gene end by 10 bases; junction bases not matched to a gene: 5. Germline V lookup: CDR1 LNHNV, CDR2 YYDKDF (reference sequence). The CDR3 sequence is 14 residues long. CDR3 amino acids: CATSGTSGGVEQFF. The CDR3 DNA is TGTGCCACCAGCGGTACTAGCGGGGGGGTCGAGCAGTTCTTC.

CDR3 residues: CASGLARGGEGGYTF. The CDR3 nucleotides read TGTGCTAGTGGTTTGGCCCGAGGCGGGGAAGGTGGCTACACCTTC. The chain employs TRBV12-5 and TRBJ1-2, with unresolved D. The V gene's germline CDR1 is LGHNT and CDR2 FRNRAP. CDR3 length equals 15 residues. With 1 base removed from V and 7 bases from J, the gap between germline ends came to 16 bases.